The source of this TCR beta chain is a study of CD4 and CD8 cells across lung adenocarcinoma regions. Donors had localized lung adenocarcinoma, a non-small cell lung cancer. Via MiXCR, TCRdb re-called the PCR reads, giving one row per CDR3 protein. The sample yields approximately 8,700 distinct CDR3 sequences, about 50% seen once. This clonotype was detected a few times. Sequencing was carried out using CD8+ T cells from the margin of a lung tumor. The TCR originated in a female donor with lung adenocarcinoma. The CD4 and CD8 labels of this study may be unreliable.

The CDR3 spells CSASSPMDLTGPTDTQYF. DNA for the CDR3: TGCAGTGCTAGTTCCCCTATGGATTTGACAGGGCCCACAGATACGCAGTATTTT. The gene calls are TRBV20-1 and TRBJ2-3; 7 bases line up with TRBD1. Germline CDR1 is DFQATT and CDR2 is SNEGSKA (reference sequence). After removal of 3 bases from V and 2 bases from J, the junction contained 17 bases not matched to a gene. This CDR3 comprises 18 residues.